One and the same sample provided the 25 T cell receptor beta chains below, sequenced in a study of T cell changes during pregnancy in multiple sclerosis (dated by TCRdb to between 2019 and 2020). Receptor libraries were prepared by the immunoSEQ multiplex PCR assay. Sourced from immuneACCESS, this table was stored by TCRdb with only in-frame sequences that have V and J called. A share of the clones is absent; for the studies checked, an unresolved V gene accounts for under half, and the remainder has no known explanation. The sample includes 45,000 or so clones, with more than 75% observed a single time. Roughly 1.4% of the sample lies in the top ten. Specimen: PBMCs (not recorded whether the cells were cultured). The receptor source for this set is a female donor with multiple sclerosis, enrolled in a pregnancy study.

This clone was observed a single time. Written as DNA, the CDR3 is TGTGCCAGCAGCCCTGAAGGGTCTAACTATGGCTACACCTTC. It yields the protein CASSPEGSNYGYTF. The chain is built from TRBV5-6 and TRBJ1-2, with unresolved D. V was trimmed by 4 bases and J by 0 bases, leaving 10 bases between them. Germline V gene data show CDR1 as SGHDT and CDR2 as YYEEEE. The CDR3 runs to 14 residues.

CDR3 sequence (DNA): TGCAGCGTCGGTCGGACAGTCATGAACACTGAAGCTTTCTTT. Its translation: CSVGRTVMNTEAFF. This chain joins TRBV29-1 and TRBJ1-1; tentatively, D is TRBD1 (6 bases). With 6 bases removed from V and 0 bases from J, the gap between germline ends came to 14 bases. CDR1 SQVTM and CDR2 ANQGSEA come from the germline V gene. The CDR3 is made up of 14 amino acids.

The rearrangement uses TRBV5-4 and TRBJ1-1; D uncertain. There are 14 residues in the CDR3. Germline-derived CDR1 and CDR2 are SGHNT and YYREEE (reference sequence). The ends were cut back, 0 bases at V and 0 bases at J, with 6 bases in the middle. The CDR3 region is CASSLAKMNTEAFF. CDR3 nucleotide sequence: TGTGCCAGCAGCTTGGCCAAGATGAACACTGAAGCTTTCTTT.

The chain carries TRBV19 and TRBJ2-3; D may be TRBD2 (6 bases). V gave up 1 base and J gave up 6 bases, with 8 bases separating them. The length of the CDR3 is 13 residues. Germline V gene sequence: CDR1 LNHDA, CDR2 SQIVND (reference sequence). The CDR3 DNA reads TGTGCCAGTAGTATAGGGCTAGCGGATACGCAGTATTTT. It is translated as CASSIGLADTQYF.

The V gene is TRBV19, the J gene TRBJ2-1; 15 bases map to TRBD2. Germline lookup yields CDR1 LNHDA and CDR2 SQIVND (reference sequence). This CDR3 is 19 amino acids long. J gave up 4 bases and V 4 bases, and 11 bases lay outside the gene matches. CDR3: CASSTPGLAGGGGYNEQFF. CDR3 in DNA: TGTGCCAGTAGTACCCCGGGACTAGCGGGAGGAGGTGGGTACAATGAGCAGTTCTTC.

This clone was counted between two and nine times. V is TRBV5-5 and J is TRBJ2-7; D is perhaps TRBD2 (6 bases). Per the germline V gene, CDR1 is SGHKS and CDR2 is YYEKEE (reference sequence). The CDR3 covers 15 residues. Trimming removed 0 bases at V and 7 bases at J, with 17 bases between. CDR3 protein: CASSLEGLSSGEQYF. CDR3 nucleotides: TGTGCCAGCAGCTTGGAGGGACTCTCCTCGGGGGAGCAGTACTTC.

The CDR3 is CASTTGTSGPFTDTQYF. The CDR3, as DNA: TGCGCCAGCACCACCGGGACTAGCGGGCCCTTCACAGATACGCAGTATTTT. This sequence joins TRBV5-1 and TRBJ2-3; 12 bases agree with TRBD2. CDR1 is SGHRS and CDR2 is YFSETQ in the germline V gene. J lost 2 bases, V lost 6 bases, and 10 bases had no gene match. The CDR3 spans 17 residues.

The chain recombines TRBV19 with TRBJ1-5; D might be TRBD1 (5 bases). V lost 3 bases to trimming and J lost 3 bases, with 12 bases between them. CDR3 length: 15 amino acids. CDR1 and CDR2 (germline): LNHDA, SQIVND (reference sequence). CDR3 loop: CASSIGQGFNQPQHF. As DNA, the CDR3 is TGTGCCAGTAGTATTGGGCAGGGCTTCAATCAGCCCCAGCATTTT.

V gene TRBV28 combines with J gene TRBJ2-3, with 11 bases matching TRBD1. V was clipped by 3 bases and J by 2 bases; unmatched bases: 7. This CDR3 comprises 17 residues. CDR1 is MDHEN, CDR2 SYDVKM, per germline. This CDR3 reads CASSLGTGGDITDTQYF. In nucleotides, the CDR3 is TGTGCCAGCAGTTTGGGGACAGGGGGGGACATCACAGATACGCAGTATTTT.

This chain links TRBV7-9 with TRBJ2-5, with D possibly being TRBD2 (6 bases). V was clipped by 4 bases and J by 2 bases, with 17 bases between them. Germline-derived CDR1 and CDR2 are SEHNR and FQNEAQ (reference sequence). The CDR3 covers 16 residues. The CDR3 DNA is TGTGCCAGCAGCTCCCCGACGGAGGGTTGGCAAGAGACCCAGTACTTC. The encoded protein is CASSSPTEGWQETQYF.

This clone was picked up one time. J is TRBJ2-5 and V is TRBV18, with D possibly TRBD2 on 5 matching bases. V dropped 4 bases and J dropped 5 bases, with 26 bases sitting between them. CDR1 is KGHSH, CDR2 LQKENI, per germline. This CDR3 region has 18 residues. This chain's CDR3 is CASSLSHTQSGGEETQYF. The CDR3 nucleotides are TGTGCCAGCTCACTTTCCCACACTCAGAGCGGCGGCGAGGAGACCCAGTACTTC.

This chain joins TRBV27 and TRBJ2-7, with 8 bases matching TRBD1. The junction had 9 bases not matched to a gene; V was cut back by 5 bases and J by 0 bases. The V gene's germline CDR1 is MNHEY and CDR2 SMNVEV (reference sequence). This CDR3 is built from 16 residues. The CDR3 protein is CASSQQGALFSYEQYF. As DNA, the CDR3 is TGTGCCAGCAGTCAGCAGGGGGCTCTTTTCTCCTACGAGCAGTACTTC.

V is TRBV5-1 and J is TRBJ2-3; unclear D gene. Germline V gene lookup returns CDR1 SGHRS and CDR2 YFSETQ. V lost 0 bases, J lost 7 bases, and 9 bases lay in between. CDR3 length equals 13 residues. The CDR3 DNA reads TGCGCCAGCAGCTTGGCGGGTCTAAATACGCAGTATTTT. Encoded protein: CASSLAGLNTQYF.

The chain links TRBV10-3 to TRBJ2-2, with 9 positions matching TRBD2. Trimming removed 5 bases from V and 4 bases from J; junction bases left unmatched: 5. Germline loops: CDR1 ENHRY, CDR2 SYGVKD. This CDR3 is built from 15 residues. CDR3 in DNA: TGTGCCATCAGTCCAAATAGCGGGAGCACCGGGGAGCTGTTTTTT. Translation: CAISPNSGSTGELFF.

This clone has only a few counts. The chain joins TRBV27 to TRBJ2-3, with a tentative D call TRBD1 (5 bases). Germline CDR1 and CDR2: MNHEY and SMNVEV (reference sequence). V was cut by 2 bases and J by 1 base, with 10 bases left in between. The CDR3 is made up of 15 amino acids. CDR3 region: CASSLRPGRTDTQYF. The CDR3 nucleotides read TGTGCCAGCAGTTTAAGGCCAGGGCGCACAGATACGCAGTATTTT.

The rearrangement joins TRBV7-9 to TRBJ2-7, with D unclear. The V end lost 1 base, the J end lost 3 bases, and 7 bases lay between the germline ends. The V gene's germline CDR1 is SEHNR and CDR2 FQNEAQ (reference sequence). CDR3 size: 13 residues. CDR3 sequence (DNA): TGTGCCAGCAGCTTAGGCGTCAGCTACGAGCAGTACTTC. This sequence encodes CASSLGVSYEQYF.

This chain connects TRBV9 to TRBJ2-1; 7 bases match TRBD2. The J segment lost 3 bases and the V segment lost 0 bases, leaving 3 bases of the junction unmatched. CDR1 is SGDLS, CDR2 YYNGEE, per germline. This CDR3 is built from 15 residues. This CDR3 reads CASSVVPSGYNEQFF. In DNA, the CDR3 is TGTGCCAGCAGCGTAGTGCCTAGCGGCTACAATGAGCAGTTCTTC.

This chain uses TRBV29-1 with TRBJ1-3; D unclear. Trimming pared 2 bases from V and 1 base from J, leaving 12 bases between. CDR1 and CDR2 (germline): SQVTM, ANQGSEA. The CDR3 consists of 15 residues. The CDR3 DNA follows: TGCAGCGTTGAAAAGGGCAGTTATTCTGGAAACACCATATATTTT. Protein product: CSVEKGSYSGNTIYF.

The chain links TRBV11-1 to TRBJ2-3; 12 bases are a match to TRBD2. The V gene end was trimmed by 3 bases and the J gene end by 2 bases; junction bases not matched to a gene: 3. The CDR3 has 16 residues. CDR1 and CDR2 (germline): SGHAT, FQDESV (reference sequence). In DNA, the CDR3 is TGTGCCAGCAGCTTGGGACTAGCGGGCGACACAGATACGCAGTATTTT. Translation: CASSLGLAGDTDTQYF.

This clone appeared once. The rearrangement uses TRBV19 and TRBJ2-1; 8 bases are a match to TRBD2. J was trimmed by 9 bases and V by 1 base; bases with no gene match: 5. The germline V gene encodes CDR1 LNHDA and CDR2 SQIVND (reference sequence). The CDR3 is 14 residues long. CDR3 bases: TGTGCCAGTAGTATAGCGGGAGGGCCTCCTGAGCAGTTCTTC. Amino acid sequence: CASSIAGGPPEQFF.

V is TRBV19 and J is TRBJ2-1; TRBD2 might be the D (5 bases). Trimming left V 10 bases short and J 8 bases short, with 21 bases between. The CDR3 has 14 residues. Germline CDR1 is LNHDA and CDR2 is SQIVND (reference sequence). CDR3 amino acids: CATRSGITIDEQFF. In DNA form, the CDR3 reads TGTGCCACCCGGTCCGGGATAACAATCGATGAGCAGTTCTTC.

V and J are TRBV6-1 and TRBJ2-2, with no clear D. Germline lookup yields CDR1 MNHNS and CDR2 SASEGT. This CDR3 spans 12 amino acids. The V gene lost 3 bases and the J gene lost 7 bases, with 6 bases spanning the gap. CDR3 in DNA: TGTGCCAGCAGTGATACTTTCGGGGAGCTGTTTTTT. It translates to CASSDTFGELFF.

The chain joins TRBV9 to TRBJ1-4; perhaps TRBD1 as D (6 bases). Germline V gene data show CDR1 as SGDLS and CDR2 as YYNGEE. CDR3 length: 15 residues. V lost 0 bases to trimming and J lost 5 bases, with 11 bases between them. In DNA, the CDR3 is TGTGCCAGCAGCGTAGACTTAGGACAGAATGAAAAACTGTTTTTT. Encoded protein: CASSVDLGQNEKLFF.

This chain joins TRBV2 and TRBJ2-2; 7 bases line up with TRBD2. The V and J ends lost 7 bases and 4 bases, in that order; junction bases with no gene match: 9. This CDR3 is built from 15 residues. The V gene's germline CDR1 is SNHLY and CDR2 FYNNEI. CDR3 sequence reads: CASTPLGRATGELFF. The CDR3, as DNA: TGTGCCAGCACCCCATTAGGGAGGGCCACCGGGGAGCTGTTTTTT.

The chain couples TRBV5-4 to TRBJ2-5, with TRBD2 as a possible D gene (6 bases). The germline gives CDR1 SGHNT, CDR2 YYREEE (reference sequence). The CDR3 runs 14 residues. The V gene lost 4 bases and the J gene lost 2 bases, with 12 bases spanning the gap. CDR3 protein: CASSGAGLQETQYF. The DNA of the CDR3 is TGTGCCAGCAGCGGGGCGGGATTGCAAGAGACCCAGTACTTC.